The present T cell receptor beta chain was sequenced within a study of T cells after yellow fever vaccination. In TCRdb, the 5' RACE reads were re-called with MiXCR into one record per CDR3 protein. The sample has approximately 510,000 distinct CDR3 sequences, 21% seen once. The CDR3 length is 15 residues. CDR1 is KGHDR and CDR2 is SFDVKD in the germline V gene. The V segment lost 9 bases and the J segment 4 bases; nucleotides outside the gene matches: 14. This rearrangement joins TRBV24-1 to TRBJ2-7, with 7 nucleotides matching TRBD1. The starting material was PBMCs, obtained approximately 22 days after the first yellow fever vaccination. The TCR sequence derives from a man younger than 35 who received the YFV17D yellow fever vaccine. CDR3 DNA sequence: TGTGCCACCCAGTCGCGGACAGGCGTCGCATACGAGCAGTACTTC. Amino acid sequence: CATQSRTGVAYEQYF.